This record covers a single TCR beta chain. Its antigen is undetermined. The sample belongs to a study of cytomegalovirus exposure and HLA in healthy donors. The PCR contained 60 Vbeta and 13 Jbeta primers. Some clones are missing from TCRdb's copy, which holds only in-frame ones; the method was immunoSEQ multiplex PCR. Among 150,000 to 200,000 clones listed, nearly 80% were seen once. The germline V gene encodes CDR1 SGHRS and CDR2 YFSETQ. After removal of 0 bases from V and 14 bases from J, the junction contained 12 bases not matched to a gene. The CDR3 is 14 residues long. Notes on the study in general: Whilst most TCR sequences proved rare, a subset of public TCRs occurred across many donors. Reports described diagnosis of cytomegalovirus status by the classifier as highly specific and sensitive. Later, TCR association rates were found to vary by HLA locus, highest for DRB1 and lowest for HLA-C.

Healthy people donating bone marrow made up the donors. Sequenced: PBMCs. This chain links TRBV5-1 with TRBJ2-3, with TRBD1 matching 7 bases. This sequence was found in a woman in her fifties or sixties in good health and CMV-seropositive. CDR3 region: CASSLDRGSVRRYF. The CDR3 bases are TGCGCCAGCAGCTTGGACAGGGGCTCGGTCAGGAGGTATTTT.